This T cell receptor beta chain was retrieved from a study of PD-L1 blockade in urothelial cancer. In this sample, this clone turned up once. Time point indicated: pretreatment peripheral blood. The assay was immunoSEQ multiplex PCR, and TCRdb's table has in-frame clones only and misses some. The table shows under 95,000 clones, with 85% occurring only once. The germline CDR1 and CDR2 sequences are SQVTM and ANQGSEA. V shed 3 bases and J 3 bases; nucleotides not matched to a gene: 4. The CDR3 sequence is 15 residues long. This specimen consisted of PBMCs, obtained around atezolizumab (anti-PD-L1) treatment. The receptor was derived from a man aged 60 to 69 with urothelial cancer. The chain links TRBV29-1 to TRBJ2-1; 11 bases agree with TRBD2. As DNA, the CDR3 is TGCAGCGTTGATTCCCTAGCGGGGGGCTACAATGAGCAGTTCTTC. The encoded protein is CSVDSLAGGYNEQFF.